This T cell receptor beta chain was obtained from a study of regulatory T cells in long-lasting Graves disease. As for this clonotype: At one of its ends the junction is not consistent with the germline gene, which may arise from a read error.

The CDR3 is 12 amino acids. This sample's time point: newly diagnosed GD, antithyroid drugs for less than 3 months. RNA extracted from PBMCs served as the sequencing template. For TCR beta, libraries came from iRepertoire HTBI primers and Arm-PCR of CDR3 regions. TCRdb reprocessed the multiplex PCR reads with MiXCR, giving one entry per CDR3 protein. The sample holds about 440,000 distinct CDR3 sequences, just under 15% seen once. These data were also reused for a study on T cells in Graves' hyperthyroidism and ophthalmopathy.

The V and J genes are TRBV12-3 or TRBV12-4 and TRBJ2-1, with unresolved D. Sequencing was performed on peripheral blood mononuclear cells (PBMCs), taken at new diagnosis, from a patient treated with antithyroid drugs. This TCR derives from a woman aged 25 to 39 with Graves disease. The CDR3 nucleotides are TGTGCCAGCAGTTCCCTCCCACCGGAGCTGTTCTTC. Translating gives CASSSLPPELFF.